The TCR beta chain under discussion was sequenced for a study of metastatic and nonmetastatic thyroid tumors. Study at large: Where malignant and benign thyroid patients were concerned, repertoires were compared across blood and tumor or nodule tissue.

Every patient underwent thyroid surgery untreated. Original data processing: The authors used CDR3 differences across clinicopathological groups to build a distant-metastasis classifier for papillary thyroid cancer. MiXCR reprocessed the PCR reads for TCRdb. TCRdb, rather than the study authors, made the V and J calls. The sample holds around 4,100 clones; roughly a third are singletons and the top ten take 27%. Trimming took 7 bases from V and 5 from J, leaving 18 bases between them. CDR3 length equals 15 residues. The germline CDR1 and CDR2 sequences are LNHDA and SQIVND (reference sequence). Whole-study findings and limits: Reported TCR beta diversity, measured in blood and tumor, was significantly higher for malignant thyroid tumors than for benign nodules.

The table lists this clone with a few counts. The antigen is undetermined. The clonotype comes from a female donor with papillary thyroid cancer or a benign thyroid nodule (not recorded which). Some clones in this sample may be carry-over from other donors' samples. The sequenced sample consisted of adjacent normal tissue. This chain joins TRBV19 and TRBJ1-5, with D unclear. The CDR3 here is CASTPSGPADQPQHF. The CDR3 DNA reads as TGTGCCAGTACCCCCAGTGGGCCCGCCGATCAGCCCCAGCATTTT.